This TCR beta chain was identified in a study of blood T cell repertoires in COVID-19. Germline CDR1 is SGDLS and CDR2 is YYNGEE. V lost 3 bases and J lost 2, with 10 bases in between. The CDR3 consists of 14 residues. The table came from immunoSEQ multiplex PCR; TCRdb's copy has only in-frame clones and leaves some out. The sample includes about 360,000 clones, 65% to 90% of them seen just once. Sequencing input: peripheral blood. J is TRBJ2-3 and V is TRBV9, with D perhaps TRBD1 (5 bases). The TCR was taken from a woman in her sixties or seventies with COVID-19, enrolled during active disease. The CDR3 region is CASSAGHYTDTQYF. The CDR3 region has the DNA TGTGCCAGCAGCGCCGGACACTACACAGATACGCAGTATTTT. Full variable domain (missing parts from reference TRBV9 and TRBJ2-3): DSGVTQTPKHLITATGQRVTLRCSPRSGDLSVYWYQQSLDQGLQFLIQYYNGEERAKGNILERFSAQQFPDLHSELNLSSLELGDSALYFCASSAGHYTDTQYFGPGTRLTVL.